Shown below are 30 T cell receptor beta chains from a single sample sequenced in a study of breast tumors, draining lymph nodes, adjacent tissues (TCRdb year 2016). The axillary draining lymph nodes of breast cancer patients were the source of the lymph node samples. Receptor amplification or capture employed multiplex PCR. The sample was run on an Illumina HiSeq 2000. TCRdb itself trimmed the public reads at Q25 with fastp, ran MiXCR and retained productive beta chains. Rows merge per CDR3 protein into single entries with the most common DNA and genes. Here the sample has about 180,000 distinct CDR3 sequences; approximately 33% occur a single time. Roughly 4.3% of the sample comes from the top ten. Sample: axillary lymph node tissue. Receptor source: a female donor with breast cancer. Some clones in this sample may be carry-over from other donors' samples.

As concerns this clonotype: An end of the junction does not agree with germline; a read error may underlie this. This sequence joins TRBV12-3 or TRBV12-4 and TRBJ2-5, with D maybe TRBD2 (5 bases). The length of the CDR3 is 15 residues. CDR3 residues: CASSSTRNQEETQYF. The CDR3 DNA follows: TGTGCCAGTAGTTCAACTAGGAACCAGGAGGAGACCCAGTACTTC.

CDR3 bases: TGTGCCAGCAGTCACCCCAGGGAAACTGGGGCCTACAATGAGCAGTTCTTC. Protein: CASSHPRETGAYNEQFF. The gene calls are TRBV6-5 and TRBJ2-1, with D possibly being TRBD1 (5 bases). Germline values: CDR1 MNHEY, CDR2 SVGAGI. This CDR3 is built from 17 residues. V dropped 5 bases and J dropped 2 bases, with 19 bases sitting between them.

CDR3 nucleotide sequence: TGTGCCAGCAGTTATACCAGCGCACGGGGACGAACGAACACTGAAGCTTTCTTT. The encoded protein is CASSYTSARGRTNTEAFF. This chain uses TRBV6-6 with TRBJ1-1; D perhaps matches TRBD1 (5 bases). The CDR3 consists of 18 residues. Trimming shortened V by 3 bases and J by 1 base, and 21 bases separated the two germline ends. The germline CDR1 and CDR2 sequences are MNHNY and SVGAGI (reference sequence).

This clonotype has ten or more counts. The chain joins TRBV19 to TRBJ1-5; no reliable D call. The ends were cut back, 2 bases at V and 5 bases at J, with 7 bases in the middle. The length of the CDR3 is 13 residues. Germline CDR1 LNHDA, CDR2 SQIVND (reference sequence). DNA of the CDR3: TGTGCCAGTAGTATATGGCCATATCAGCCCCAGCATTTT. It encodes CASSIWPYQPQHF.

Many counts were recorded for this clonotype. The chain recombines TRBV5-6 with TRBJ2-2, with TRBD1 as a possible D gene (5 bases). The CDR3 is made up of 14 amino acids. The germline V gene encodes CDR1 SGHDT and CDR2 YYEEEE. V lost 0 bases, J lost 3 bases, and 6 bases lay in between. The chain's CDR3 is CASSLEGDTGELFF. The CDR3 nucleotides are TGTGCCAGCAGCTTGGAAGGGGACACCGGGGAGCTGTTTTTT.

This rearrangement joins TRBV5-4 to TRBJ2-1; D uncertain. The germline gives CDR1 SGHNT, CDR2 YYREEE (reference sequence). The CDR3 has 13 residues. With 6 bases removed from V and 3 bases from J, the gap between germline ends came to 10 bases. As DNA, the CDR3 is TGTGCCAGCAAAGCTTGGGACTACAATGAGCAGTTCTTC. This encodes CASKAWDYNEQFF.

Notes on this clonotype: A much larger clone differs from this one at a single base, so this may be a read error. The chain carries TRBV20-1 and TRBJ2-7; no clear D gene. The CDR3 has 11 amino acids. Per the germline V gene, CDR1 is DFQATT and CDR2 is SNEGSKA (reference sequence). The CDR3 DNA reads as TGCAGTGCCCCTGAGCGCTACGAGCAGTCCTTC. Its protein product is CSAPERYEQSF.

This clonotype rates as medium-sized. The V and J genes are TRBV10-3 and TRBJ1-6; possible D gene TRBD1, 5 bases. CDR3 length: 15 amino acids. Trimming removed 0 bases from V and 7 bases from J, with 10 bases in between. From germline, CDR1 is ENHRY and CDR2 SYGVKD. The chain's CDR3 is CAISESGTANSPLHF. As DNA, the CDR3 is TGTGCCATCAGTGAGTCCGGGACGGCCAATTCACCCCTCCACTTT.

The chain combines TRBV20-1 with TRBJ1-5; TRBD1 matches 7 bases. After removal of 7 bases from V and 2 bases from J, the junction contained 5 bases not matched to a gene. CDR1 and CDR2 (germline): DFQATT, SNEGSKA (reference sequence). The CDR3 is made up of 13 amino acids. CDR3 nucleotide sequence: TGCAGTGGCCAGGGGGTTCGCAATCAGCCCCAGCATTTT. Protein product: CSGQGVRNQPQHF.

The rearrangement joins TRBV4-2 to TRBJ2-7; 8 nucleotides match TRBD2. The CDR3 totals 16 residues. Germline CDR1 and CDR2: LGHNA and YNFKEQ. Trimming cost V 1 base and J 2 bases; bases outside gene matches: 7. CDR3 DNA sequence: TGTGCCAGCAGCCAAGTCGGAGCGGGGGCCACCTACGAGCAGTACTTC. The encoded protein is CASSQVGAGATYEQYF.

There are many counts of this clonotype. This chain links TRBV5-1 with TRBJ1-2, with D hard to call. Germline CDR1 is SGHRS and CDR2 is YFSETQ. V was clipped by 1 base and J by 1 base, with 11 bases between them. The CDR3 spans 15 residues. CDR3 sequence (DNA): TGCGCCAGCAGCTTGACCGCAGCGAATAACTATGGCTACACCTTC. Translating gives CASSLTAANNYGYTF.

This chain links TRBV19 with TRBJ2-5; D perhaps matches TRBD1 (6 bases). Trimming removed 5 bases at V and 5 bases at J, with 12 bases between. The germline V gene has CDR1 LNHDA and CDR2 SQIVND (reference sequence). CDR3 size: 13 residues. CDR3 coding DNA: TGTGCCAGTAGTGCCCAGGGGCTTGAGACCCAGTACTTC. This sequence encodes CASSAQGLETQYF.

At least ten counts were recorded for this clonotype. V gene TRBV27 combines with J gene TRBJ2-3, with TRBD2 matching over 7 bases. The CDR3 totals 15 residues. V shed 0 bases and J 3 bases; nucleotides not matched to a gene: 3. Per germline, CDR1 MNHEY and CDR2 SMNVEV (reference sequence). CDR3 bases: TGTGCCAGCAGTTTATCGCGGGGGACGACAGATACGCAGTATTTT. It specifies CASSLSRGTTDTQYF.

The V call is TRBV6-4, the J call TRBJ1-6, with D unclear. The germline CDR1 and CDR2 sequences are MRHNA and SNTAGT. Trimming removed 4 bases at V and 5 bases at J, with 18 bases between. This CDR3 contains 17 residues. CDR3 region: CASSVEDLGTDNSPLHF. The CDR3 bases are TGTGCCAGCAGTGTCGAAGATCTGGGCACAGATAATTCACCCCTCCACTTT.

This clonotype was picked up a small number of times. This could be a read error, since a much larger clone is one nucleotide away. This rearrangement joins TRBV20-1 to TRBJ2-6; D possibly corresponds to TRBD1 (5 bases). Germline assignment: CDR1 DFQATT and CDR2 SNEGSKA (reference sequence). The CDR3 contains 14 residues. This CDR3 is CSARGRSGATVLTF. CDR3 in DNA: TGCAGTGCTAGGGGCCGCTCTGGGGCCACCGTCCTGACTTTC.

Comments on this clonotype: A much larger clone sits a single nucleotide away, making a read error possible. The rearrangement links TRBV24-1 to TRBJ1-2, with 7 positions matching TRBD1. From germline, CDR1 is KGHDR and CDR2 SFDVKD. The junction had 9 bases not matched to a gene; V was cut back by 7 bases and J by 5 bases. The CDR3 sequence is 14 residues long. CDR3 in DNA: TGTGCCACCAGAGTGGAGGGGGCCTCTTATGGCTACACCTTC. Residues: CATRVEGASYGYTF.

This clonotype was seen at least ten times. The J gene is TRBJ1-5, the V gene TRBV19; 8 positions agree with TRBD1. CDR1 is LNHDA and CDR2 is SQIVND in the germline V gene (reference sequence). V lost 4 bases and J lost 4; bases outside the gene matches: 9. The CDR3 runs to 16 residues. CDR3 sequence: CASSSGQGGWNQPQHF. The CDR3 DNA reads as TGTGCCAGTAGTAGCGGACAGGGCGGGTGGAATCAGCCCCAGCATTTT.

Comment on this clonotype: This could be a read error, since a much larger clone is one nucleotide away. The limits of the CDR3 on the DNA are not certain, so only TCRdb's listed CDR3 is given. The chain recombines TRBV7-8 with TRBJ1-2; TRBD1, as called in the table, went unchecked against the DNA. The germline V gene encodes CDR1 SGHVS and CDR2 FQNEAQ. The CDR3 extends over 15 residues, inclusive of both ends. The CDR3 sequence: CASSFGTGNLYGYPF.

This clonotype has at least ten counts. The rearrangement links TRBV7-3 to TRBJ2-7; D call uncertain. From germline, CDR1 is SGHTA and CDR2 FQGTGA. The CDR3 is made up of 12 amino acids. Trimming removed 5 bases at V and 6 bases at J, with 11 bases between. As DNA, the CDR3 is TGTGCCAGCAGCCCCAGCCCCTCCGAGCAGTACTTC. Its translation is CASSPSPSEQYF.

This clonotype was counted many times. V gene TRBV20-1 combines with J gene TRBJ2-7; D may be TRBD1 (5 bases). Per germline, CDR1 DFQATT and CDR2 SNEGSKA (reference sequence). Trimming took 6 bases from V and 6 from J, leaving 12 bases between them. This CDR3 region has 11 residues. The CDR3: CSAFQGVEQYF. As DNA, the CDR3 is TGCAGTGCCTTCCAGGGTGTCGAGCAGTACTTC.

A word on this clonotype: This could be a read error, since a much larger clone is one nucleotide away. V is TRBV14 and J is TRBJ2-1; D unclear. Trimming took off 1 base at V and 9 bases at J, with 22 bases between the two ends. Germline CDR1 SGHDN, CDR2 FVKESK. The length of the CDR3 is 17 residues. CDR3 coding DNA: TGTGCCAGCAGCCAAGTCGTTGAGGATTTGATGGGCAGTGAGCAGTTCTTC. It translates to CASSQVVEDLMGSEQFF.

This clonotype was detected only once. The chain links TRBV7-9 to TRBJ2-5; D is perhaps TRBD1 or TRBD2 (6 bases each). The germline V gene encodes CDR1 SEHNR and CDR2 FQNEAQ (reference sequence). The CDR3 spans 13 residues. Trimming stripped 1 base from V and 10 bases from J, with 13 bases between. In nucleotides, the CDR3 is TGTGCCAGCAGCTTAGGCGGGACAAGGAGCCAGTACTTC. Residues: CASSLGGTRSQYF.

This clonotype was seen at least ten times. The rearrangement links TRBV19 to TRBJ1-4; 9 nucleotides align to TRBD1. Germline V gives CDR1 LNHDA, CDR2 SQIVND (reference sequence). The trim removed 4 bases at V and 12 bases at J, leaving 15 bases unmatched. This CDR3 is 16 amino acids long. This CDR3 reads CASSNYQQGALVELFF. DNA for the CDR3: TGTGCCAGTAGTAACTATCAACAGGGGGCCCTTGTGGAACTGTTTTTT.

This CDR3 reads CAYLAETGYTF. The CDR3 nucleotides read TGTGCCTACCTGGCAGAAACCGGCTACACCTTC. The chain joins TRBV6-1 to TRBJ1-2; D unresolved. Trimming removed 11 bases from V and 8 bases from J, with 15 bases in between. The CDR3 has 11 residues. Germline CDR1 reads MNHNS; CDR2 reads SASEGT.

At least ten counts were recorded for this clonotype. The chain is built from TRBV20-1 and TRBJ1-5, with a weak D call TRBD1 (6 bases). Germline CDR1 reads DFQATT; CDR2 reads SNEGSKA (reference sequence). V shed 0 bases and J shed 7 bases, with 10 bases lying between them. The length of the CDR3 is 13 residues. CDR3 bases: TGCAGTGCTAGAGAGGGGGCGCTGCAGCCCCAGCATTTT. As protein: CSAREGALQPQHF.

This clonotype has a count of ten or more. V is TRBV6-5 and J is TRBJ1-6, with a possible D match to TRBD1 (6 bases). The CDR3 totals 19 residues. Germline V gene sequence: CDR1 MNHEY, CDR2 SVGAGI. V was clipped by 6 bases and J by 0 bases, with 21 bases between them. This CDR3 reads CASRSGATSWGSYNSPLHF. CDR3 in DNA: TGTGCCAGCAGGTCAGGGGCCACGTCCTGGGGCTCCTATAATTCACCCCTCCACTTT.

The V call is TRBV12-3 or TRBV12-4, the J call TRBJ1-1; TRBD1 might be the D (5 bases). CDR3 length: 13 residues. The germline V and J ends were trimmed by 7 bases and 4 bases, with 13 bases remaining between them. The CDR3 region is CASIPVRGTEAFF. CDR3 in DNA: TGTGCCAGCATACCTGTGAGGGGCACTGAAGCTTTCTTT.

This clonotype is categorized as medium-sized. The chain joins TRBV7-9 to TRBJ1-6, with 7 bases identical to TRBD1. The junction had 7 bases not matched to a gene; V was cut back by 4 bases and J by 7 bases. Looked up from germline, CDR1 is SEHNR and CDR2 is FQNEAQ (reference sequence). The CDR3 contains 15 residues. CDR3 in DNA: TGTGCCAGCAGCTCAGGGGGTCTAGGGAATTCACCCCTCCACTTT. It codes for CASSSGGLGNSPLHF.

This chain uses TRBV3-2 with TRBJ2-2; TRBD2, the table's D call, lacks a check against the DNA. TRBV3-2 is a pseudogene. This CDR3 has 16 amino acids. In DNA form, the CDR3 reads TGTCCCAGCAGCCAAGATCGCGGGATGCTCACCGGGGAGCTGTTTTTT. Amino acids: CPSSQDRGMLTGELFF.

The CDR3 nucleotides are TGTGCCAGCAGTCCCCGGGACAGTCGATCACCCCTCCACTTT. It specifies CASSPRDSRSPLHF. V and J are TRBV7-8 and TRBJ1-6, with TRBD1 matching 7 bases. The V segment lost 6 bases and the J segment 10 bases; nucleotides outside the gene matches: 9. The CDR3 is 14 residues long. Germline V gives CDR1 SGHVS, CDR2 FQNEAQ.